Listed here is a single T cell receptor beta chain. These data originate in a study of blood T cell repertoires in COVID-19. At the level of the study: From T cells, B-cell-depleted T cells, or PBMCs came the material, which was cDNA or gDNA.

Measured with immunoSEQ multiplex PCR; TCRdb has only the in-frame clones, and not every one. The table records 200,000 to 300,000 clones, around 87% of them present only once. CDR1 SEHNR and CDR2 FQNEAQ come from the germline V gene (reference sequence). The CDR3 loop spans 13 amino acids. The trim removed 5 bases at V and 4 bases at J, leaving 3 bases unmatched. V usage is TRBV7-9 and J usage is TRBJ1-1; TRBD1 matches at 8 bases. Input material: peripheral blood. This clonotype was sampled from a woman aged 50 to 60 with acute or convalescent COVID-19. This CDR3 reads CASSADRGTEAFF. CDR3 nucleotides: TGTGCCAGCAGCGCCGACAGGGGCACTGAAGCTTTCTTT.